The source of this TCR beta chain is a study of T cell clones after liver transplantation. Whole-study context: Third-party-reactive TCRbeta sequences from pre-transplant mixed lymphocyte reactions served as antigen-independent comparators.

Repertoires were generated with immunoSEQ multiplex PCR, while TCRdb's copy carries only in-frame clones and drops some. The sample holds 65,000 to 90,000 clones, more than 90% seen once. Losses at the gene ends were 1 base for V and 6 bases for J; bases not matched to a gene: 4. This CDR3 spans 14 amino acids. Germline CDR1 reads GTSNPN; CDR2 reads SVGIG (reference sequence). The sequences come from CD4+ T cells from blood, collected before liver transplant. The V call is TRBV30, the J call TRBJ2-7; 12 bases are shared with TRBD2. This TCR derives from a human donor who received a liver transplant. The CDR3 DNA reads as TGTGCCTGGAGTGGTGGACTAGCGGGATTCGAGCAGTACTTC. Its protein product is CAWSGGLAGFEQYF.